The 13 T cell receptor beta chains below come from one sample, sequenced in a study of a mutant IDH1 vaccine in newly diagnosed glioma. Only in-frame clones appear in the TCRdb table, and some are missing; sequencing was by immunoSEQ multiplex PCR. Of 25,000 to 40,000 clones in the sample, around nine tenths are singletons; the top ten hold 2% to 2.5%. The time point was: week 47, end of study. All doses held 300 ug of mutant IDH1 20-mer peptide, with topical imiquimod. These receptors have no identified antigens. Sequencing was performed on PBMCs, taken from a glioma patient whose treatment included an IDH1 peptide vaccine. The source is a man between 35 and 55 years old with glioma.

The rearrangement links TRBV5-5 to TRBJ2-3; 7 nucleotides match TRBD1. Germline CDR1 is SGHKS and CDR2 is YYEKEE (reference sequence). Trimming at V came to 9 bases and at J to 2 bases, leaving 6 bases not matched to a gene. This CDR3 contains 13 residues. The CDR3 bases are TGTGCCACCAAGACAGGGCTCACAGATACGCAGTATTTT. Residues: CATKTGLTDTQYF.

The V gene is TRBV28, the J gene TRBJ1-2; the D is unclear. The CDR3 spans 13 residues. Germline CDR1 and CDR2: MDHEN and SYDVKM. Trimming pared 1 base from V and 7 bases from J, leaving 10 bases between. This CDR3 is CASSLLSYLGYTF. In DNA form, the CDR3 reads TGTGCCAGCAGTTTATTATCCTATCTTGGCTACACCTTC.

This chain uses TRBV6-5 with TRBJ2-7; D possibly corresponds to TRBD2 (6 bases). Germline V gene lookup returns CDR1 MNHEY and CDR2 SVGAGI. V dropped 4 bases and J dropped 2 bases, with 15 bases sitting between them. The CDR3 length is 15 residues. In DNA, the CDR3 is TGTGCCAGCAGTTCTCCCGGGACTTCCCCCTACGAGCAGTACTTC. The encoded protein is CASSSPGTSPYEQYF.

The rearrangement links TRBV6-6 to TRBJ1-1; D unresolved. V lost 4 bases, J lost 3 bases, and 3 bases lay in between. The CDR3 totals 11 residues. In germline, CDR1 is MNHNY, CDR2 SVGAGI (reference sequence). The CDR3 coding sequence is TGTGCCAGCAGTTTAGACACTGAAGCTTTCTTT. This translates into CASSLDTEAFF.

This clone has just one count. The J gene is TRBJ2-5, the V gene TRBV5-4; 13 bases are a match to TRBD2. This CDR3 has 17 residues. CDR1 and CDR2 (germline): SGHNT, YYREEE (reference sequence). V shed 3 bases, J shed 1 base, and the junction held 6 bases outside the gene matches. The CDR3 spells CASSSGTSGILQETQYF. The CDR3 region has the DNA TGTGCCAGCAGCTCTGGGACTAGCGGGATACTCCAAGAGACCCAGTACTTC.

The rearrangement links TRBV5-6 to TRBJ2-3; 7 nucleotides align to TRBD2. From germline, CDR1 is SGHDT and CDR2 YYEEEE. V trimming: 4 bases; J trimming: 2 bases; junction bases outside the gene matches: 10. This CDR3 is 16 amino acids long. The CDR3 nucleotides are TGTGCCAGCAGCCAAATTTTAACTAGCGACACAGATACGCAGTATTTT. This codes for CASSQILTSDTDTQYF.

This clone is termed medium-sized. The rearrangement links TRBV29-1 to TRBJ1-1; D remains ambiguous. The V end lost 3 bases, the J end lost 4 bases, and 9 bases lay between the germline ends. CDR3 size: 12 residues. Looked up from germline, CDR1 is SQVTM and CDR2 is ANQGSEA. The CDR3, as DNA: TGCAGCGTTGAGCCGGGAAGCACTGAAGCTTTCTTT. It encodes CSVEPGSTEAFF. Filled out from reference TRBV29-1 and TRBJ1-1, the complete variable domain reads SAVISQKPSRDICQRGTSLTIQCQVDSQVTMMFWYRQQPGQSLTLIATANQGSEATYESGFVIDKFPISRPNLTFSTLTVSNMSPEDSSIYLCSVEPGSTEAFFGQGTRLTVV.

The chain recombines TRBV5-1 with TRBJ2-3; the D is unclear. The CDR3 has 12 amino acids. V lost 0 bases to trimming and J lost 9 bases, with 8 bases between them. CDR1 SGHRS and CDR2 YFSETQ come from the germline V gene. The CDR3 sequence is CASSLAQETQYF. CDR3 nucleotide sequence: TGCGCCAGCAGCTTGGCCCAGGAAACGCAGTATTTT.

CDR3 in DNA: TGTGCCAGCAGCCAAGAGCGGGGTTATGAGCAGTTCTTC. Protein sequence: CASSQERGYEQFF. The rearrangement joins TRBV4-2 to TRBJ2-1, with D perhaps TRBD2 (6 bases). V shed 0 bases and J shed 8 bases, with 8 bases lying between them. The CDR3 consists of 13 residues. Germline CDR1 LGHNA, CDR2 YNFKEQ.

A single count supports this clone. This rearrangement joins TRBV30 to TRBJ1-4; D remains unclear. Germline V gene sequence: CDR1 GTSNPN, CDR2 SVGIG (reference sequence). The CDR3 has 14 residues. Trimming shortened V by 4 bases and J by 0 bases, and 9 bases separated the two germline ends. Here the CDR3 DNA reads TGTGCCTGGACTCCCCTGGCAACTAATGAAAAACTGTTTTTT. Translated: CAWTPLATNEKLFF. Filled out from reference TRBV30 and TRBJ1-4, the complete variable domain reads SQTIHQWPATLVQPVGSPLSLECTVEGTSNPNLYWYRQAAGRGLQLLFYSVGIGQISSEVPQNLSASRPQDRQFILSSKKLLLSDSGFYLCAWTPLATNEKLFFGSGTQLSVL.

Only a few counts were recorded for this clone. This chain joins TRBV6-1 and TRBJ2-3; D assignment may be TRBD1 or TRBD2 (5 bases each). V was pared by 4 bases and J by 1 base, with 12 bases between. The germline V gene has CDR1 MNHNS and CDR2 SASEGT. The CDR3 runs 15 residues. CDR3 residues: CASSGSGGGTDTQYF. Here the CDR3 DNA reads TGTGCCAGCAGTGGTAGTGGGGGAGGCACAGATACGCAGTATTTT.

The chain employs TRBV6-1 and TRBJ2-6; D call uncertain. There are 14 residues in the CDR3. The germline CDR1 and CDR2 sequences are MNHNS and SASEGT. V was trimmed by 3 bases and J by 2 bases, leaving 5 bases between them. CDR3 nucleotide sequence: TGTGCCAGCAGTGAGGATACTGGGGCCAACGTCCTGACTTTC. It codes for CASSEDTGANVLTF.

In nucleotides, the CDR3 is TGTGCCAGTAGTATTTATTCGACGGGGGACAGCAGCCTACGGGCCAACGTCCTGACTTTC. Translating it yields CASSIYSTGDSSLRANVLTF. The rearrangement links TRBV19 to TRBJ2-6; TRBD1 is a possible D gene (7 bases). Germline V CDR1 and CDR2: LNHDA, SQIVND (reference sequence). V was clipped by 3 bases and J by 5 bases, with 26 bases between them. The CDR3 sequence is 20 residues long.